This is a list of T cell receptor beta chains from one sample in a study of blood T cell repertoires in COVID-19. Measured with immunoSEQ multiplex PCR; TCRdb has only the in-frame clones, and not every one. The data hold around 28,000 clones, with approximately 84% observed a single time. The sequencing sample was made of peripheral blood. These TCRs come from an older man with active COVID-19. Each CDR3 is given with its conserved first and last residue. D genes are given only for firm matches. The size field is filled for only some rows; it gives once, few, many or a size class.

D gene,clone size,CDR3 length,J gene,V gene,CDR3 protein,CDR3 DNA
TRBD2,-,14,TRBJ2-5,TRBV7-9,CASSFPGLAETQYF,TGTGCCAGCAGCTTTCCGGGACTAGCGGAGACCCAGTACTTC
-,-,13,TRBJ1-6,TRBV28,CASEPGQHSPLHF,TGTGCCAGCGAACCGGGACAACATTCACCCCTCCACTTT
-,-,15,TRBJ2-7,TRBV6-5,CASSNNAGGAREQYF,TGTGCCAGCAGCAACAACGCCGGAGGGGCAAGAGAGCAGTACTTC
-,-,15,TRBJ1-4,TRBV29-1,CSVDIGSATNEKLFF,TGCAGCGTTGATATAGGCAGCGCAACTAATGAAAAACTGTTTTTT
-,-,13,TRBJ1-1,TRBV2,CASSESVVAEAFF,TGTGCCAGCAGTGAAAGTGTAGTCGCTGAAGCTTTCTTT
TRBD1,-,16,TRBJ1-2,TRBV2,CASSGPPGQGQGGYTF,TGTGCCAGCAGCGGACCCCCTGGACAGGGCCAGGGTGGCTACACCTTC
-,-,13,TRBJ2-7,TRBV6-5,CASSKTDSYEQYF,TGTGCCAGCAGTAAGACAGACTCCTACGAGCAGTACTTC
-,-,15,TRBJ2-3,TRBV5-4,CASSLVSQGTDTQYF,TGTGCCAGCAGCTTGGTCTCCCAGGGCACAGATACGCAGTATTTT
TRBD1,-,15,TRBJ2-1,TRBV3-1/TRBV3-2,CASSYRGANNNEQFF,TGTGCCAGCAGCTACAGGGGGGCAAACAACAATGAGCAGTTCTTC
TRBD1,-,12,TRBJ2-1,TRBV18,CASSPRGHEQFF,TGTGCCAGCTCACCAAGGGGGCATGAGCAGTTCTTC
-,-,11,TRBJ1-1,TRBV3-1/TRBV3-2,CASSQDLKAFF,TGTGCCAGCAGCCAAGACTTAAAAGCTTTCTTT
-,-,12,TRBJ2-3,TRBV24-1,CATSDSTDTQYF,TGTGCCACCAGTGATTCGACAGATACGCAGTATTTT
-,-,14,TRBJ2-7,TRBV4-3,CASSQEQSMREQYF,TGCGCCAGCAGCCAAGAGCAATCCATGCGCGAGCAGTACTTC
TRBD1,few,20,TRBJ1-5,TRBV6-7,CASRFPPGQGVRWSNQPQHF,TGTGCCAGCAGATTCCCACCGGGACAGGGAGTTCGATGGAGCAATCAGCCCCAGCATTTT
TRBD1,once,15,TRBJ2-7,TRBV6-5,CASSLRTGGQDEQYF,TGTGCCAGCAGTCTCAGGACAGGGGGCCAGGACGAGCAGTACTTC
-,-,13,TRBJ1-1,TRBV28,CASSFYMNTEAFF,TGTGCCAGCAGTTTCTATATGAACACTGAAGCTTTCTTT
TRBD1,few,15,TRBJ2-2,TRBV5-1,CASSLAGTGAGELFF,TGCGCCAGCAGCTTGGCCGGGACAGGGGCCGGGGAGCTGTTTTTT
-,-,16,TRBJ2-1,TRBV5-6,CASSLDSGGFYNEQFF,TGTGCCAGCAGCTTGGATTCAGGGGGGTTCTACAATGAGCAGTTCTTC
-,once,13,TRBJ2-1,TRBV7-8,CASSLGSLATEFF,TGTGCCAGCAGCTTAGGTAGTCTAGCGACTGAGTTCTTC
-,-,15,TRBJ1-3,TRBV7-2,CASSPAAFSGNTIYF,TGTGCCAGCAGCCCCGCGGCCTTCTCTGGAAACACCATATATTTT
TRBD2,-,15,TRBJ2-5,TRBV15,CATSRDFRGGETQYF,TGTGCCACCAGCAGAGATTTTCGGGGGGGTGAGACCCAGTACTTC
TRBD1,medium-sized,14,TRBJ1-2,TRBV28,CASSPRQGGYGYTF,TGTGCCAGCAGTCCGAGACAGGGTGGCTATGGCTACACCTTC
TRBD1,once,20,TRBJ1-2,TRBV28,CASSREPDRVGLLLNYGYTF,TGTGCCAGCAGTCGCGAACCGGACAGGGTTGGACTACTACTTAACTATGGCTACACCTTC
-,few,16,TRBJ2-2,TRBV11-3,CASRTTWGLSAGELFF,TGTGCCAGCAGAACAACCTGGGGCCTTTCGGCCGGGGAGCTGTTTTTT
TRBD2,-,16,TRBJ2-5,TRBV14,CASSQGTSARGETQYF,TGTGCCAGCAGCCAAGGCACTAGCGCAAGAGGGGAGACCCAGTACTTC
-,-,14,TRBJ1-4,TRBV5-4,CASSSHGQNEKLFF,TGTGCCAGCAGCTCCCATGGACAGAATGAAAAACTGTTTTTT
TRBD1,-,15,TRBJ2-7,TRBV6-2/TRBV6-3,CASSSRTGGPYEQYF,TGTGCCAGCAGTTCCCGGACAGGGGGTCCCTACGAGCAGTACTTC
TRBD2,once,17,TRBJ2-1,TRBV6-2/TRBV6-3,CASSYSPSGGLHNEQFF,TGTGCCAGCAGTTACTCGCCTAGCGGGGGCCTTCACAATGAGCAGTTCTTC
TRBD1,few,17,TRBJ1-6,TRBV5-1,CASSLGQPSSYNSPLHF,TGCGCCAGCAGCCTGGGACAGCCGAGCTCCTATAATTCACCCCTCCACTTT
-,-,11,TRBJ2-1,TRBV11-3,CASSLGGEQFF,TGTGCCAGCAGCTTAGGGGGCGAGCAGTTCTTC
-,-,12,TRBJ1-1,TRBV3-1/TRBV3-2,CASSQGGREAFF,TGTGCCAGCAGCCAAGGGGGGAGGGAAGCTTTCTTT
TRBD1,-,14,TRBJ2-7,TRBV10-2,CASREGQGPYEQYF,TGCGCCAGCAGGGAGGGACAGGGTCCCTACGAGCAGTACTTC
-,-,13,TRBJ2-5,TRBV3-1/TRBV3-2,CASSQGVGGAQYF,TGTGCCAGCAGCCAAGGGGTTGGAGGGGCCCAGTACTTC
TRBD1,once,16,TRBJ2-3,TRBV19,CARAWTGPNSTDTQYF,TGTGCCAGGGCCTGGACAGGCCCCAATAGCACAGATACGCAGTATTTT
-,-,15,TRBJ2-3,TRBV15,CATSRDRVSTDTQYF,TGTGCCACCAGCAGAGACAGGGTGAGCACAGATACGCAGTATTTT
TRBD1,-,17,TRBJ2-4,TRBV18,CASSPQPGQGVKNIQYF,TGTGCCAGCTCACCCCAGCCGGGACAGGGAGTCAAAAACATTCAGTACTTC
-,-,15,TRBJ1-6,TRBV3-1/TRBV3-2,CASSQDRLGGSPLHF,TGTGCCAGCAGCCAAGATCGCTTAGGGGGTTCACCCCTCCACTTT